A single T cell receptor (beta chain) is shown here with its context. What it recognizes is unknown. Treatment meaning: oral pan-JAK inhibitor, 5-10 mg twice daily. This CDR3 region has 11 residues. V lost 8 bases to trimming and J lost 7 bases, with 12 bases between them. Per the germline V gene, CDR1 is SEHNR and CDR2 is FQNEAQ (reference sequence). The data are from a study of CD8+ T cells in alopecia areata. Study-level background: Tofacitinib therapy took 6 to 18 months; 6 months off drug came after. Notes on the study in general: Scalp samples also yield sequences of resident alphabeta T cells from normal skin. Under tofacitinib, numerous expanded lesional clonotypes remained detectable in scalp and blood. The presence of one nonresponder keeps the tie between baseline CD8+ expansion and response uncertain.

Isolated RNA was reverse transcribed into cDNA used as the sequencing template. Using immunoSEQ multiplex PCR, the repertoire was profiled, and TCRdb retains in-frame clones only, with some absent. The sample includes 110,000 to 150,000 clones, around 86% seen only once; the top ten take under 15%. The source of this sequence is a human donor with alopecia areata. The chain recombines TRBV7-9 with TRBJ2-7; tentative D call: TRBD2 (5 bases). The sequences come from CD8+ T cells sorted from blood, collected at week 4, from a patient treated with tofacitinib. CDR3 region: CASRRTGEQYF. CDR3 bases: TGTGCCAGCCGCCGGACTGGTGAGCAGTACTTC.